The 25 T cell receptor beta chains in this list originate from one sample, sequenced in a study of CD8 T cells in ankylosing spondylitis. TCRdb redid the calling of the 5' RACE reads with MiXCR, one entry per CDR3 protein. Of 40,000 or so distinct CDR3 sequences in the sample, 9.5% to 12% were seen once. Specimen: blood, either unsorted or a sorted T cell fraction (not recorded which). These receptors were collected from a male donor with ankylosing spondylitis or in good health (not recorded which).

This clonotype was detected many times. The chain couples TRBV5-1 to TRBJ2-7; D is unresolved. The CDR3 runs 14 residues. Germline CDR1 and CDR2: SGHRS and YFSETQ. Trimming shortened V by 3 bases and J by 4 bases, and 14 bases separated the two germline ends. CDR3 sequence: CASSSHSGLYEQYF. The CDR3 DNA reads TGCGCCAGCAGCTCCCATTCGGGTCTATACGAGCAGTACTTC.

This clonotype has ten or more counts. As DNA, the CDR3 is TGCAGTGCCCCCTCCCTTATGAGCGGGGGATACAATGAGCAGTTCTTC. Amino acid sequence: CSAPSLMSGGYNEQFF. V and J are TRBV20-1 and TRBJ2-1; 8 bases match TRBD2. CDR1 and CDR2 (germline): DFQATT, SNEGSKA (reference sequence). The CDR3 is made up of 16 amino acids. J was trimmed by 4 bases and V by 6 bases; bases with no gene match: 14.

By proportion, this clonotype is medium-sized. This rearrangement joins TRBV12-3 or TRBV12-4 to TRBJ1-2; weak D call: TRBD1 (6 bases). This CDR3 is 13 amino acids long. V was clipped by 3 bases and J by 5 bases, with 10 bases between them. CDR3 in DNA: TGTGCCAGCAGTTTCAGGGGCCGGTATGGCTACACCTTC. Protein: CASSFRGRYGYTF.

The V and J genes are TRBV19 and TRBJ1-1; unclear D gene. Per the germline V gene, CDR1 is LNHDA and CDR2 is SQIVND (reference sequence). Between the trimmed V and J ends, which lost 1 base and 1 base, there was a span of 7 bases. The CDR3 has 14 amino acids. The CDR3 bases are TGTGCCAGTAGTATAGTATATTGGAACACTGAAGCTTTCTTT. Its protein is CASSIVYWNTEAFF.

V is TRBV19 and J is TRBJ1-1; D gene unclear. V was pared by 1 base and J by 6 bases, with 3 bases between. The V gene's germline CDR1 is LNHDA and CDR2 SQIVND (reference sequence). There are 11 residues in the CDR3. CDR3 amino acids: CASSIAAEAFF. CDR3 DNA sequence: TGTGCCAGTAGTATAGCCGCTGAAGCTTTCTTT.

This clonotype was recorded at least ten times. V usage is TRBV27 and J usage is TRBJ2-1, with 9 bases fitting TRBD2. The V gene's germline CDR1 is MNHEY and CDR2 SMNVEV (reference sequence). The CDR3 contains 14 residues. Trimming took 3 bases from V and 8 from J; bases not matched to a gene: 5. CDR3 DNA sequence: TGTGCCAGCAGTTTGACTAGCGGTGGCCATGAGCAGTTCTTC. As protein: CASSLTSGGHEQFF.

This clonotype was counted at least ten times. The chain links TRBV6-2 or TRBV6-3 to TRBJ2-1; D is unclear. The CDR3 length is 14 residues. Germline values: CDR1 MNHEY, CDR2 SVGEGT. Trimming took off 3 bases at V and 1 base at J, with 7 bases between the two ends. CDR3 nucleotides: TGTGCCAGCAGTTATGCGGAGTCCTACAATGAGCAGTTCTTC. Protein product: CASSYAESYNEQFF.

This clonotype occurred a few times. Since a much larger clone is just one base distant, this may be a read error. The chain joins TRBV12-3 or TRBV12-4 to TRBJ2-5; 9 bases fit TRBD2. With V trimmed by 7 bases and J by 9 bases, 12 bases remained unmatched. The CDR3 length is 14 residues. DNA of the CDR3: TGTGCCAGCATCCCGGGACTAGCTTCACAGGCCCAGTACTTC. Protein sequence: CASIPGLASQAQYF.

This clonotype occurred many times. V gene TRBV6-4 combines with J gene TRBJ2-3; no clear D. There are 14 residues in the CDR3. Germline assignment: CDR1 MRHNA and CDR2 SNTAGT. V gave up 4 bases and J gave up 2 bases, with 10 bases separating them. The CDR3 region is CASSAGPYTDTQYF. CDR3 bases: TGTGCCAGCAGTGCCGGGCCCTACACAGATACGCAGTATTTT.

The gene calls are TRBV12-3 or TRBV12-4 and TRBJ2-5; D is undetermined. The germline V and J ends were trimmed by 2 bases and 3 bases, with 25 bases remaining between them. The CDR3 consists of 19 residues. The CDR3 region has the DNA TGTGCCAGCAGTTTAAGGTCGGACCCAACATGGGCAACAAAAGAGACCCAGTACTTC. Translated, it gives CASSLRSDPTWATKETQYF.

The V call is TRBV30, the J call TRBJ2-7; D unclear. The V end was cut by 5 bases, the J end by 1 base, with 15 bases between. This CDR3 is 14 amino acids long. CDR1 and CDR2 from the germline V gene are GTSNPN and SVGIG (reference sequence). CDR3 in amino acids: CAWVRPRRSYEQYF. The CDR3 DNA sequence: TGTGCCTGGGTCCGCCCCCGTAGGTCCTACGAGCAGTACTTC.

The rearrangement joins TRBV5-1 to TRBJ2-7; D not certain. Germline lookup yields CDR1 SGHRS and CDR2 YFSETQ. This CDR3 is built from 15 residues. Trimming pared 0 bases from V and 0 bases from J, leaving 10 bases between. Written as DNA, the CDR3 is TGCGCCAGCAGCTTGGGGCAGGAAAGCTCCTACGAGCAGTACTTC. It codes for CASSLGQESSYEQYF.

This clonotype was observed a few times. The V gene is TRBV7-9, the J gene TRBJ1-2; unclear D gene. CDR1 is SEHNR, CDR2 FQNEAQ, per germline (reference sequence). The CDR3 runs 11 residues. CDR3 in amino acids: CVCGSNYGYTF. In nucleotides, the CDR3 is TGTGTCTGCGGGAGTAACTATGGCTACACCTTC.

This clonotype has a count of ten or more. The CDR3 is CASSLGESGSGANVLTF. Here the CDR3 DNA reads TGCGCCAGCAGCTTGGGGGAATCGGGATCTGGGGCCAACGTCCTGACTTTC. The rearrangement joins TRBV5-1 to TRBJ2-6; D possibly corresponds to TRBD2 (5 bases). The germline V and J ends were trimmed by 0 bases and 1 base, with 11 bases remaining between them. CDR1 and CDR2 (germline): SGHRS, YFSETQ. CDR3 length: 17 amino acids.

This chain links TRBV18 with TRBJ2-7, with 7 nucleotides matching TRBD2. The junction had 11 bases not matched to a gene; V was cut back by 5 bases and J by 4 bases. This CDR3 comprises 15 residues. Germline CDR1 and CDR2: KGHSH and LQKENI. Written as DNA, the CDR3 is TGTGCCAGCTCAGGAGGAGCGGGGCAAGGGTACGAGCAGTACTTC. It specifies CASSGGAGQGYEQYF. Filled out from reference TRBV18 and TRBJ2-7, the complete variable domain reads NAGVMQNPRHLVRRRGQEARLRCSPMKGHSHVYWYRQLPEEGLKFMVYLQKENIIDESGMPKERFSAEFPKEGPSILRIQQVVRGDSAAYFCASSGGAGQGYEQYFGPGTRLTVT.

This clonotype was recorded many times. This sequence joins TRBV5-1 and TRBJ1-6; TRBD1 is a possible D gene (6 bases). This CDR3 region has 14 residues. V lost 4 bases and J lost 7, with 12 bases in between. CDR1 is SGHRS, CDR2 YFSETQ, per germline. CDR3 nucleotide sequence: TGCGCCAGCAGCCCATGGGGGCGAAATTCACCCCTCCACTTT. It yields the protein CASSPWGRNSPLHF.

This clonotype was picked up many times. The chain links TRBV5-1 to TRBJ2-1, with D unresolved. The CDR3 runs 16 residues. Trimming left V 0 bases short and J 0 bases short, with 10 bases between. Germline assignment: CDR1 SGHRS and CDR2 YFSETQ. The CDR3 spells CASSLAYGSSYNEQFF. The CDR3 DNA follows: TGCGCCAGCAGCTTGGCCTATGGCAGCTCCTACAATGAGCAGTTCTTC.

This clonotype was seen more than once but under ten times. The rearrangement uses TRBV3-1 and TRBJ2-2; 8 nucleotides align to TRBD2. V trimming: 7 bases; J trimming: 3 bases; junction bases outside the gene matches: 13. The length of the CDR3 is 17 residues. Looked up from germline, CDR1 is LGHDT and CDR2 is YNNKEL (reference sequence). The CDR3 here is CASTPGGPKWDTGELFF. CDR3 sequence (DNA): TGTGCCAGCACCCCGGGGGGGCCTAAGTGGGACACCGGGGAGCTGTTTTTT.

This clonotype occurred many times. The chain links TRBV5-1 to TRBJ2-3; 12 nucleotides match TRBD2. The length of the CDR3 is 20 residues. The V and J ends lost 2 bases and 7 bases, in that order; junction bases with no gene match: 20. Per germline, CDR1 SGHRS and CDR2 YFSETQ. For the CDR3, the DNA is TGCGCCAGCAGCTTAGAACCTAATAACCCTAGCGGGGGGGCCCGGTATACGCAGTATTTT. Translated, it gives CASSLEPNNPSGGARYTQYF.

This clonotype was counted ten times or more. The chain has TRBV5-1 and TRBJ2-3; 16 nucleotides align to TRBD2. Germline V gives CDR1 SGHRS, CDR2 YFSETQ. This CDR3 has 19 residues. J gave up 1 base and V 3 bases, and 8 bases lay outside the gene matches. In nucleotides, the CDR3 is TGCGCCAGCAGCTCCGGGACTAGCGGGGGGGCCACGGGCACAGATACGCAGTATTTT. This codes for CASSSGTSGGATGTDTQYF.

The chain joins TRBV7-9 to TRBJ1-1; the D gene is possibly TRBD1 (6 bases). Trimming shortened V by 6 bases and J by 0 bases, and 14 bases separated the two germline ends. Germline assignment: CDR1 SEHNR and CDR2 FQNEAQ (reference sequence). The CDR3 extends over 15 amino acids. The CDR3 DNA reads as TGTGCCAGCAGTCCATCTGGACAGCTGAACACTGAAGCTTTCTTT. Protein product: CASSPSGQLNTEAFF.

This CDR3 is CAWSRQGRRPGYTF. In DNA form, the CDR3 reads TGTGCCTGGAGTCGCCAGGGAAGGAGACCTGGCTACACCTTC. This rearrangement joins TRBV30 to TRBJ1-2; the D gene is possibly TRBD1 (5 bases). Trimming took 2 bases from V and 7 from J, leaving 17 bases between them. This CDR3 is 14 amino acids long. Germline V CDR1 and CDR2: GTSNPN, SVGIG (reference sequence).

This clonotype has only a few counts. The chain is built from TRBV7-9 and TRBJ2-7; D uncertain. V lost 5 bases, J lost 6 bases, and 14 bases lay in between. Germline V gene lookup returns CDR1 SEHNR and CDR2 FQNEAQ (reference sequence). CDR3 length: 13 amino acids. The CDR3 DNA follows: TGTGCCAGCAGCGGGCCCCTTCGTAGCGAGCAGTACTTC. It yields the protein CASSGPLRSEQYF.

This clonotype was observed many times. The V and J genes are TRBV28 and TRBJ2-3; the D is unclear. V shed 3 bases and J shed 3 bases, with 1 base lying between them. The V gene's germline CDR1 is MDHEN and CDR2 SYDVKM. The CDR3 is 11 amino acids. The CDR3 nucleotides are TGTGCCAGCAGTTTTACAGATACGCAGTATTTT. It codes for CASSFTDTQYF.

This clonotype was seen ten or more times. CDR3 bases: TGTGCCATCAGTGAGGGAACCACAGATACGCAGTATTTT. Amino acids: CAISEGTTDTQYF. The chain links TRBV10-3 to TRBJ2-3; no firm D call. Germline V gene sequence: CDR1 ENHRY, CDR2 SYGVKD. The V end was cut by 2 bases, the J end by 2 bases, with 5 bases between. This CDR3 is built from 13 residues.